The entry that follows covers one T cell receptor beta chain sequence. Its specificity is unknown. The V gene's germline CDR1 is MNHEY and CDR2 SVGEGT. This CDR3 contains 13 residues. V lost 2 bases and J 3 bases, leaving 5 bases between the germline ends. The source of the sample is a study of T cell responses to AZD1222 COVID-19 vaccine. General study points: Clonal diversity was possibly underestimated, and white British individuals and females predominated among donors. Repertoires were collected only later (after the peak T cell response had occurred).

Here immunoSEQ multiplex PCR was the method, and the copy in TCRdb shows in-frame clones only, minus some. The sample shows some 150,000 clones, more than 85% of them seen only once. This receptor was taken from an adult in good health. This chain uses TRBV6-2 or TRBV6-3 with TRBJ1-5, with D possibly matching TRBD1 (5 bases). Specimen: peripheral blood, collected on day 0 of AZD1222 vaccination. The CDR3 here is CASSYGANQPQHF. The CDR3 DNA reads TGTGCCAGCAGTTACGGGGCCAATCAGCCCCAGCATTTT.